This T cell receptor (beta chain) was captured in a study of T cell clones after liver transplantation. Background on the study: Pre-transplant mixed lymphocyte reactions yielded third-party-reactive TCRbeta sequences as comparators for graft-donor-reactive sequences.

Sequenced by immunoSEQ multiplex PCR; TCRdb stores in-frame clones only, minus some. The data show about 120,000 clones, with roughly nine tenths seen just once and 0.65% to 0.95% held by the top ten. Trimming removed 4 bases from V and 5 bases from J, with 18 bases in between. The CDR3 loop spans 15 amino acids. Germline V CDR1 and CDR2: SGHRS, YFSETQ. The chain joins TRBV5-1 to TRBJ1-1; a possible D gene is TRBD1 (5 bases). Material: CD4+ T cells from blood, obtained 12 months after liver transplant. The receptor comes from a human patient who received a liver transplant. A subset of T cells may come from the graft donor. CDR3 DNA: TGCGCCAGCAGCCCACAACCCCAGGGCAGAACTGAAGCTTTCTTT. Amino acid sequence: CASSPQPQGRTEAFF.